These 10 T cell receptor beta chains originate from one sample sequenced in a study of blood T cell repertoires in COVID-19. TCRdb's table, derived via immunoSEQ multiplex PCR, lists solely in-frame clones and lacks some. The data show roughly 110,000 clones, 70% to 90% seen once. The sample consisted of peripheral blood. These receptors were collected from a man aged 40-50 years with acute or convalescent COVID-19.

The J gene is TRBJ1-2, the V gene TRBV5-4; weak D call: TRBD1 (5 bases). Looked up from germline, CDR1 is SGHNT and CDR2 is YYREEE (reference sequence). V dropped 0 bases and J dropped 1 base, with 10 bases sitting between them. The CDR3 is made up of 15 amino acids. The DNA for the CDR3 is TGTGCCAGCAGCTTGGCCCCGACAGATAACTATGGCTACACCTTC. Translating gives CASSLAPTDNYGYTF.

The chain is built from TRBV7-2 and TRBJ2-5; D possibly corresponds to TRBD1 (5 bases). This CDR3 contains 13 residues. Germline V CDR1 and CDR2: SGHTA, FQGNSA. Trimming took 0 bases from V and 3 from J, leaving 5 bases between them. CDR3 DNA: TGTGCCAGCAGCTTAGCCAGGGAAGAGACCCAGTACTTC. Amino acids: CASSLAREETQYF.

The chain has TRBV7-9 and TRBJ1-3; perhaps TRBD1 as D (6 bases). Trimming shortened V by 5 bases and J by 6 bases, and 14 bases separated the two germline ends. CDR3 size: 14 residues. From germline, CDR1 is SEHNR and CDR2 FQNEAQ (reference sequence). CDR3 DNA sequence: TGTGCCAGCAGCATCGCCGGGACATTAAACACCATATATTTT. It yields the protein CASSIAGTLNTIYF. Variable domain in full (rest from reference TRBV7-9 and TRBJ1-3): DTGVSQNPRHKITKRGQNVTFRCDPISEHNRLYWYRQTLGQGPEFLTYFQNEAQLEKSRLLSDRFSAERPKGSFSTLEIQRTEQGDSAMYLCASSIAGTLNTIYFGEGSWLTVV.

V gene TRBV4-1 combines with J gene TRBJ2-1, with 9 bases identical to TRBD2. V lost 1 base and J lost 2; bases outside the gene matches: 3. The CDR3 contains 16 residues. Germline CDR1 is MGHRA and CDR2 is YSYEKL. The CDR3 DNA reads TGCGCCAGCAGCCAAGTCATAGCGGGAGCCTACAATGAGCAGTTCTTC. Protein sequence: CASSQVIAGAYNEQFF.

Remarks on this clone: At the DNA level, this CDR3 is encoded by other sequences in the same sample as well. This chain links TRBV4-3 with TRBJ1-1; the D gene is possibly TRBD1 (5 bases). V gave up 8 bases and J gave up 1 base, with 14 bases separating them. This CDR3 contains 14 residues. The germline V gene encodes CDR1 LGHNA and CDR2 YSLEER. The CDR3 region is CASRRGAENTEAFF. The CDR3 DNA follows: TGCGCCAGCCGCCGTGGGGCTGAGAACACTGAAGCTTTCTTT.

The chain combines TRBV6-6 with TRBJ1-5; D is ambiguous. The CDR3 spans 14 residues. Germline V lookup: CDR1 MNHNY, CDR2 SVGAGI (reference sequence). The V end lost 2 bases, the J end lost 3 bases, and 8 bases lay between the germline ends. The CDR3 is CASSYGQNNQPQHF. The CDR3 region has the DNA TGTGCCAGCAGTTACGGTCAGAACAATCAGCCCCAGCATTTT.

The V call is TRBV2, the J call TRBJ1-1; D remains ambiguous. Germline assignment: CDR1 SNHLY and CDR2 FYNNEI. The CDR3 spans 10 residues. The CDR3 nucleotides read TGTGCTAGTCTGTCCACTGAAGCTTTCTTT. Translating it yields CASLSTEAFF.

V gene TRBV19 combines with J gene TRBJ1-5; D unresolved. The CDR3 contains 12 residues. The V end lost 6 bases, the J end lost 7 bases, and 10 bases lay between the germline ends. Germline lookup yields CDR1 LNHDA and CDR2 SQIVND (reference sequence). The CDR3 nucleotides are TGTGCCAGTAGCCAAGCTCCCCAGCCCCAGCATTTT. Its translation is CASSQAPQPQHF.

The rearrangement joins TRBV2 to TRBJ1-1; possibly TRBD1 for D (6 bases). The CDR3 has 14 amino acids. The germline V gene encodes CDR1 SNHLY and CDR2 FYNNEI. Trimming took off 8 bases at V and 1 base at J, with 14 bases between the two ends. CDR3 sequence (DNA): TGTGCCAGCGACGCAAGAGGGGGGAACACTGAAGCTTTCTTT. Its translation is CASDARGGNTEAFF.

This sequence joins TRBV18 and TRBJ1-2, with 12 nucleotides matching TRBD1. The length of the CDR3 is 15 residues. Germline trimming cut 3 bases from V and 8 bases from J; bases unmatched to any gene: 7. Per the germline V gene, CDR1 is KGHSH and CDR2 is LQKENI. DNA of the CDR3: TGTGCCAGCTCACCGGCGGGACAGGGGGCTCGCGGCTACACCTTC. The encoded protein is CASSPAGQGARGYTF.